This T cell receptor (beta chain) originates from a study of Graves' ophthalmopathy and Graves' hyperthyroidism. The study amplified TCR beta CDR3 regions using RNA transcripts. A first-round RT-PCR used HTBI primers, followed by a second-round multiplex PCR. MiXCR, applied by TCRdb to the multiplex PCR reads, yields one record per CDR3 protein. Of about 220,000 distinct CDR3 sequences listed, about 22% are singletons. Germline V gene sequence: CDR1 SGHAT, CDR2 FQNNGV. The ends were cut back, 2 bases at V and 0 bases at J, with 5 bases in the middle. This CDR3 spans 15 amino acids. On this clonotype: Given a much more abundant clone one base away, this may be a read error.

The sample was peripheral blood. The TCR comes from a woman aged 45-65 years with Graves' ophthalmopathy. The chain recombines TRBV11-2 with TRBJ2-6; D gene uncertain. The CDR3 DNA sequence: TGTGCCAGCAGCTTATCCACCTCTGGGGCCAACGTCCTGACTTTC. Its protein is CASSLSTSGANVLTF.